This paragraph reports one T cell receptor (beta chain). The antigen remains undetermined. The repertoire was sequenced with immunoSEQ multiplex PCR; TCRdb's copy has only in-frame clones and lacks some. This sample has more than 2 million clones, with around 95% found just once. The sample belongs to a study of shared clonotypes between healthy human individuals. Study results and limitations: Generation probability values for non-shared clonotypes were lower than those for clonotypes shared by all four donors.

CDR3 length: 17 amino acids. Per germline, CDR1 SGHDT and CDR2 YYEEEE. V lost 4 bases and J lost 2; bases outside the gene matches: 9. Negatively enriched CD4+ T cells were divided by CD45RA into naive and memory. This rearrangement joins TRBV5-6 to TRBJ1-6; TRBD1 aligns across 7 bases. The clonotype was recovered from a man between 18 and 35 years old in good health. The sequencing input was naive CD4+ T cells sorted from blood. The subset was: CD45RA+ positively selected. The CDR3 bases are TGTGCCAGCAGCGGTCTACAGGGGCGGCCCTATAATTCACCCCTCCACTTT. Protein: CASSGLQGRPYNSPLHF. Using reference TRBV5-6 and TRBJ1-6 for the parts outside the CDR3, the full variable domain is DAGVTQSPTHLIKTRGQQVTLRCSPKSGHDTVSWYQQALGQGPQFIFQYYEEEERQRGNFPDRFSGHQFPNYSSELNVNALLLGDSALYLCASSGLQGRPYNSPLHFGNGTRLTVT.